The rows below give T cell receptor beta chains drawn from one sample of a study of regulatory T cells in long-lasting Graves disease. Each CDR3 protein is one row after TCRdb ran MiXCR on the multiplex PCR reads. The sample lists 350,000 to 500,000 distinct CDR3 sequences; about 14% were seen once. This same sample was also part of a study on T cells in Graves' hyperthyroidism and ophthalmopathy.

Sequencing used peripheral blood mononuclear cells (PBMCs), obtained at new diagnosis, from a patient treated with antithyroid drugs. These receptors all stem from a woman aged 45 to 65 with Graves disease. CDR3s include the opening cysteine and the closing phenylalanine or tryptophan. The D gene is left open where the match is weak. Not all rows give a size; the values are once, few, many and, for expanded clones, a class.

clone_size	cdr3_length	d_call	v_call	j_call	cdr3_aa	cdr3_nt
many	19	TRBD2	TRBV28	TRBJ2-7	CASSLDSGLAGFMPYEQYF	TGTGCCAGCAGTTTGGATTCGGGACTAGCGGGATTTATGCCCTACGAGCAGTACTTC
many	14	NA	TRBV28	TRBJ2-1	CASRATGTYNEQFF	TGTGCCAGCAGGGCAACGGGGACATACAATGAGCAGTTCTTC
few	15	NA	TRBV9	TRBJ2-5	CASSVVGASKETQYF	TGTGCCAGCAGCGTAGTCGGGGCTTCCAAAGAGACCCAGTACTTC
many	15	NA	TRBV30	TRBJ2-2	CAWKVTGRGTGELFF	TGTGCCTGGAAGGTTACGGGAAGAGGCACCGGGGAGCTGTTTTTT
NA	17	TRBD1	TRBV18	TRBJ1-2	CASSPTGTGGMNYGYTF	TGTGCCAGCTCACCCACCGGCACAGGGGGAATGAACTATGGCTACACCTTC
NA	18	TRBD2	TRBV28	TRBJ2-3	CASSPPHTSGSWTDTQYF	TGTGCCAGCAGTCCCCCCCATACTAGCGGGAGTTGGACAGATACGCAGTATTTT
NA	15	TRBD1	TRBV30	TRBJ1-1	CAKDRSLALNTEAFF	TGTGCCAAGGACAGGTCGCTGGCCTTGAACACTGAAGCTTTCTTT
NA	18	NA	TRBV7-9	TRBJ2-2	CASSQTHRWPIDTGELFF	TGTGCCAGCAGCCAAACACACCGATGGCCCATTGACACCGGGGAGCTGTTTTTT
few	15	NA	TRBV28	TRBJ2-6	CASSLTTAGANVLTF	TGTGCCAGCAGCCTAACAACAGCTGGGGCCAACGTCCTGACTTTC
NA	13	NA	TRBV6-1	TRBJ1-2	CASSKGLNYGYTF	TGTGCCAGCAGTAAAGGCCTCAACTATGGCTACACCTTC
many	15	TRBD1	TRBV6-1	TRBJ2-7	CASTPGGTGNGEQYF	TGTGCCAGCACCCCAGGGGGGACAGGGAATGGCGAGCAGTACTTC
many	13	NA	TRBV12-3/TRBV12-4	TRBJ2-2	CASRIKNTGELFF	TGTGCCAGCAGGATCAAGAACACCGGGGAGCTGTTTTTT
many	14	TRBD1	TRBV28	TRBJ2-7	CASSPGQGTYEQYF	TGTGCCAGCAGTCCGGGACAGGGGACCTACGAGCAGTACTTC
many	16	NA	TRBV12-3/TRBV12-4	TRBJ2-1	CASSSPTTGSYNEQFF	TGTGCCAGCAGTTCACCAACGACAGGCTCCTACAATGAGCAGTTCTTC
many	14	TRBD1	TRBV28	TRBJ1-4	CASSTRDSPEKLFF	TGTGCCAGCAGTACCCGGGACAGCCCTGAAAAACTGTTTTTT
few	14	NA	TRBV2	TRBJ2-7	CASSGGLGTYEQYF	TGTGCCAGCAGTGGTGGGTTAGGGACCTACGAGCAGTACTTC
NA	17	TRBD2	TRBV28	TRBJ2-7	CASSFGGGGLDSYEQYF	TGTGCCAGCAGTTTTGGGGGTGGGGGACTAGACTCCTACGAGCAGTACTTC
NA	16	TRBD1	TRBV19	TRBJ1-3	CASRRDRNHSGNTIYF	TGTGCCAGTAGGAGGGACAGGAACCACTCTGGAAACACCATATATTTT
few	16	NA	TRBV7-9	TRBJ2-2	CASSLYPIENTGELFF	TGTGCCAGCAGCTTATACCCTATCGAAAACACCGGGGAGCTGTTTTTT
many	17	NA	TRBV7-9	TRBJ2-3	CASSLGLTQIPTDTQYF	TGTGCCAGCAGCTTAGGTTTGACTCAAATACCCACAGATACGCAGTATTTT
many	15	NA	TRBV5-1	TRBJ1-4	CASSLSGWTNEKLFF	TGCGCCAGCAGCTTGTCGGGTTGGACTAATGAAAAACTGTTTTTT
NA	17	TRBD2	TRBV4-2	TRBJ2-1	CASSQDSSGRAGNEQFF	TGTGCCAGCAGCCAAGACTCTAGCGGGAGGGCCGGGAATGAGCAGTTCTTC
many	13	TRBD2	TRBV3-1	TRBJ2-1	CASKTSAYNEQFF	TGTGCCAGCAAGACTAGCGCCTACAATGAGCAGTTCTTC
many	14	NA	TRBV11-2	TRBJ1-1	CASSLGGASTEAFF	TGTGCCAGCAGCTTAGGAGGGGCTAGTACTGAAGCTTTCTTT
many	18	NA	TRBV2	TRBJ1-4	CASRTPADGAGENEKLFF	TGTGCCAGCAGAACACCTGCCGACGGGGCAGGGGAAAATGAAAAACTGTTTTTT
few	13	NA	TRBV29-1	TRBJ1-4	CSVGSIGNEKLFF	TGCAGCGTTGGTTCGATCGGAAATGAAAAACTGTTTTTT
many	15	NA	TRBV2	TRBJ2-4	CASRPMEGAKNIQYF	TGTGCCAGCAGACCGATGGAGGGGGCCAAAAACATTCAGTACTTC
many	15	NA	TRBV27	TRBJ2-3	CASSRRTSSTDTQYF	TGTGCCAGCAGCCGCAGGACATCTAGCACAGATACGCAGTATTTT
few	18	TRBD2	TRBV3-1	TRBJ2-1	CASSQGWTRGRHWYGQFF	TGTGCCAGCAGCCAAGGCTGGACTAGGGGACGGCATTGGTATGGGCAGTTCTTC
NA	15	NA	TRBV12-3/TRBV12-4	TRBJ2-1	CASRYGPRGDNVQFF	TGTGCCAGCAGGTACGGACCTCGGGGTGACAATGTGCAGTTCTTC
many	13	NA	TRBV11-1	TRBJ2-7	CASSFPPDYEQYF	TGTGCCAGCAGCTTCCCTCCGGACTACGAGCAGTACTTC
few	18	NA	TRBV5-6	TRBJ2-6	CASSDPGPWGSGANVLTF	TGTGCCAGCAGCGACCCCGGGCCTTGGGGCTCTGGGGCCAACGTCCTGACTTTC
NA	14	TRBD1	TRBV15	TRBJ1-2	CATSRERGPNGYTF	TGTGCCACCAGCAGAGAGAGGGGGCCGAATGGCTACACCTTC
NA	13	NA	TRBV6-1	TRBJ2-3	CASTLLNTDTQYF	TGTGCCAGCACTCTTCTCAACACAGATACGCAGTATTTT
few	15	TRBD1	TRBV19	TRBJ1-5	CASSIRQGGNQPQHF	TGTGCCAGTAGTATCCGACAGGGTGGCAATCAGCCCCAGCATTTT
NA	14	NA	TRBV19	TRBJ2-3	CASSIDGITDTQYF	TGTGCCAGTAGTATTGATGGAATCACAGATACGCAGTATTTT
NA	13	NA	TRBV5-6	TRBJ1-2	CASSLEHSYGYTF	TGTGCCAGCAGCTTGGAGCACAGCTATGGCTACACCTTC
NA	15	NA	TRBV7-3	TRBJ2-1	CASSLILGGYNEQFF	TGTGCCAGCAGCTTAATACTAGGGGGCTACAATGAGCAGTTCTTC
few	16	TRBD2	TRBV9	TRBJ2-3	CASSPTGTSATDTQYF	TGTGCCAGCAGCCCAACTGGGACTAGCGCCACAGATACGCAGTATTTT